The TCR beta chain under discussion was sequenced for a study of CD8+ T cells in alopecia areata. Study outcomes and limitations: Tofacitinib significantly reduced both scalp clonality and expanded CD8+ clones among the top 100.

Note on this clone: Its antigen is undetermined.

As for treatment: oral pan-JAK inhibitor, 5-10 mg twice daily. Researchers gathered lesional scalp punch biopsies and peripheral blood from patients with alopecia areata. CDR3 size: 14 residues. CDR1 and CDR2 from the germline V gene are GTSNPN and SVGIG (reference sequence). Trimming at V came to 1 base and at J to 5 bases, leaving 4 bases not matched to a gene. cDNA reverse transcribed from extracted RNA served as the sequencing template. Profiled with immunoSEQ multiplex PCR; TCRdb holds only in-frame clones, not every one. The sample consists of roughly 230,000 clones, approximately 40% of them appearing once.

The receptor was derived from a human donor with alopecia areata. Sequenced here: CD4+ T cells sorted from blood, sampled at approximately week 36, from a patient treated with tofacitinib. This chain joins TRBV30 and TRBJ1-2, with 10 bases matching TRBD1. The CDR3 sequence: CAWSAGQGGYGYTF. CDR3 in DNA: TGTGCCTGGAGTGCCGGACAGGGGGGGTATGGCTACACCTTC.